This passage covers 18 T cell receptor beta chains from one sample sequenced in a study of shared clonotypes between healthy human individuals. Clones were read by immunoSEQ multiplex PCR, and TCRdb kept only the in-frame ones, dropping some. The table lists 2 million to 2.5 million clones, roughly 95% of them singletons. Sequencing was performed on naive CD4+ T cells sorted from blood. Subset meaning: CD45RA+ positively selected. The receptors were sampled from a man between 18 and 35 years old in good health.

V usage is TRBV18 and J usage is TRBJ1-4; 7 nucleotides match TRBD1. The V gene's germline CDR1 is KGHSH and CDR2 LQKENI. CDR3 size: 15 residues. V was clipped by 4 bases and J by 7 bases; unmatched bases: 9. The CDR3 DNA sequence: TGTGCCAGCTCACTAAGACAGGGTCGGACTGAAAAACTGTTTTTT. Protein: CASSLRQGRTEKLFF.

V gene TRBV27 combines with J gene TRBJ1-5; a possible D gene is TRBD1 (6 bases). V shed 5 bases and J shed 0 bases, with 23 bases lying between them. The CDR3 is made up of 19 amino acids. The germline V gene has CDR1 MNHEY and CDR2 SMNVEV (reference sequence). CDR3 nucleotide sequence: TGTGCCAGCAGTACTCAGGGAAAGAGGGGGGGATATAGCAATCAGCCCCAGCATTTT. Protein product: CASSTQGKRGGYSNQPQHF.

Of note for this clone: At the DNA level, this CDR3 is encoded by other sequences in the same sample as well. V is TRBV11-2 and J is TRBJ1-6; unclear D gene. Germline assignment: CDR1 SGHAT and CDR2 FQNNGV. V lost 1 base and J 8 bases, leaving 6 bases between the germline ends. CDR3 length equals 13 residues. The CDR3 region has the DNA TGTGCCAGCAGCTTAGCAAGTTATTCACCCCTCCACTTT. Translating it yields CASSLASYSPLHF.

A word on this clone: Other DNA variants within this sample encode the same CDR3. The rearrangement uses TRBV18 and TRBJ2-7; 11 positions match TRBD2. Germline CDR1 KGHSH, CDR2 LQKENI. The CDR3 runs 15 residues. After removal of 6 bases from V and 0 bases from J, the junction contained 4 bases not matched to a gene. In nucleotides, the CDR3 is TGTGCCAGCTCCGAGGGGACTAGCGGCTCCTACGAGCAGTACTTC. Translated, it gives CASSEGTSGSYEQYF. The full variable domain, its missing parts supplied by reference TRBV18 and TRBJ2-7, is NAGVMQNPRHLVRRRGQEARLRCSPMKGHSHVYWYRQLPEEGLKFMVYLQKENIIDESGMPKERFSAEFPKEGPSILRIQQVVRGDSAAYFCASSEGTSGSYEQYFGPGTRLTVT.

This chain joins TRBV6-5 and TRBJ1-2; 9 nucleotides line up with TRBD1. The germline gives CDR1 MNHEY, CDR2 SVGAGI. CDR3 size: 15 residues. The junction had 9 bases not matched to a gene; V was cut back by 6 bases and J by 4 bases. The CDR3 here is CASSSGTGSPYGYTF. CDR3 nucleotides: TGTGCCAGCAGCTCCGGGACAGGGAGCCCCTATGGCTACACCTTC.

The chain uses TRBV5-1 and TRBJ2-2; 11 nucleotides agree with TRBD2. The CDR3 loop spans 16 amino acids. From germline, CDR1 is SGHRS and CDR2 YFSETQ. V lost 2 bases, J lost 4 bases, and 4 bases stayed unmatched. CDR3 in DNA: TGCGCCAGCAGCTTACTAGCGGGAGATGTCACCGGGGAGCTGTTTTTT. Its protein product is CASSLLAGDVTGELFF.

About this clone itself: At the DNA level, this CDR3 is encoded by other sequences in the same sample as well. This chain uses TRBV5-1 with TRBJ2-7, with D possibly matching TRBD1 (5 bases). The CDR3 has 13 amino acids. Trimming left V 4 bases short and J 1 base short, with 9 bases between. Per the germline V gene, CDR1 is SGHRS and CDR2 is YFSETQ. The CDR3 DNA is TGCGCCAGCAGCCAGGGCCTTTCCTACGAGCAGTACTTC. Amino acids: CASSQGLSYEQYF.

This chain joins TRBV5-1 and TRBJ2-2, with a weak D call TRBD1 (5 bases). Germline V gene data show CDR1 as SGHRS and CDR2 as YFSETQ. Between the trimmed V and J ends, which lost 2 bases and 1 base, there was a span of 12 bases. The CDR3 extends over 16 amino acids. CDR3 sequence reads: CASSFQGGENTGELFF. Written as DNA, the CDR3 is TGCGCCAGCAGCTTCCAGGGTGGGGAGAACACCGGGGAGCTGTTTTTT.

This CDR3 is CAWRGQGAHYEQYF. The CDR3 DNA follows: TGTGCCTGGAGGGGGCAGGGGGCTCACTACGAGCAGTACTTC. The J gene is TRBJ2-7, the V gene TRBV30; 8 bases match TRBD1. This CDR3 is built from 14 residues. V shed 3 bases and J 3 bases; nucleotides not matched to a gene: 7. Germline CDR1 is GTSNPN and CDR2 is SVGIG (reference sequence).

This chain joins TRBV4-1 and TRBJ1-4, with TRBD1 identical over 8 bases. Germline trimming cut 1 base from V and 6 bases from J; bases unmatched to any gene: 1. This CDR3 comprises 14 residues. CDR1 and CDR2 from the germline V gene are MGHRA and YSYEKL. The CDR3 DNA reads TGCGCCAGCAGCCAAGTCAGGGGGCATGAAAAACTGTTTTTT. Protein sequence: CASSQVRGHEKLFF.

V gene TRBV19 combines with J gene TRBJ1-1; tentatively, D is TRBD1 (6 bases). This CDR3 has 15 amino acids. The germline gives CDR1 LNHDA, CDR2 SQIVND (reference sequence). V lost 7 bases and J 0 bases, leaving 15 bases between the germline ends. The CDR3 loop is CASKETGLLNTEAFF. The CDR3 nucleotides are TGTGCCAGTAAAGAGACAGGACTACTGAACACTGAAGCTTTCTTT.

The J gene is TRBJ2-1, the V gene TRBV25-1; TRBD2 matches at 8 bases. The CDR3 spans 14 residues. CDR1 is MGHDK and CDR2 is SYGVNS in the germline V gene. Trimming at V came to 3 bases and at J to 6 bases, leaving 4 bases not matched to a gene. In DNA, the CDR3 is TGTGCCAGCAGTGATGGGACTAGGGGCAATGAGCAGTTCTTC. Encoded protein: CASSDGTRGNEQFF. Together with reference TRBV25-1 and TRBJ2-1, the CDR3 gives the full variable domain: EADIYQTPRYLVIGTGKKITLECSQTMGHDKMYWYQQDPGMELHLIHYSYGVNSTEKGDLSSESTVSRIRTEHFPLTLESARPSHTSQYLCASSDGTRGNEQFFGPGTRLTVL.

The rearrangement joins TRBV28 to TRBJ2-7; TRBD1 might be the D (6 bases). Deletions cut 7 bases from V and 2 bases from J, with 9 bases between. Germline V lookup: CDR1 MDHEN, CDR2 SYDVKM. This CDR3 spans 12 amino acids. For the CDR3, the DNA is TGTGCCAGCACGACAGGTCCCTACGAGCAGTACTTC. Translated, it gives CASTTGPYEQYF.

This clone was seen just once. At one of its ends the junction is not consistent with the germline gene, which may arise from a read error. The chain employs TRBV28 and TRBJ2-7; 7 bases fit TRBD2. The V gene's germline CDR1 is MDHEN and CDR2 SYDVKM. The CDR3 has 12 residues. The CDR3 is CASSFPGGGESF. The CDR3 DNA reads TGTGCCAGCAGTTTCCCTGGGGGAGGGGAGAGCTTC. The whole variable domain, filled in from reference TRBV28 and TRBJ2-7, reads DVKVTQSSRYLVKRTGEKVFLECVQDMDHENMFWYRQDPGLGLRLIYFSYDVKMKEKGDIPEGYSVSREKKERFSLILESASTNQTSMYLCASSFPGGGESFGPGTRLTVT.

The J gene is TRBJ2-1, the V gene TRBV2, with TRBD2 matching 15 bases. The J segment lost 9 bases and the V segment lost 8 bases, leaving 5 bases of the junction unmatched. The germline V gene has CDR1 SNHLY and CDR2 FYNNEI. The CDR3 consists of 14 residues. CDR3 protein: CASRPGLAGGEQFF. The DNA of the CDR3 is TGTGCCAGCCGGCCGGGACTAGCGGGGGGTGAGCAGTTCTTC.

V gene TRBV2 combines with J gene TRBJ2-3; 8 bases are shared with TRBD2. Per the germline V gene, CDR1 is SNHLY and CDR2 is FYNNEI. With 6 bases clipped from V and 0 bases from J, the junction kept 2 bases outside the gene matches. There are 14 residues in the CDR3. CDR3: CASSTSGSTDTQYF. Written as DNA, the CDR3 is TGTGCCAGCAGCACTAGCGGTAGCACAGATACGCAGTATTTT.

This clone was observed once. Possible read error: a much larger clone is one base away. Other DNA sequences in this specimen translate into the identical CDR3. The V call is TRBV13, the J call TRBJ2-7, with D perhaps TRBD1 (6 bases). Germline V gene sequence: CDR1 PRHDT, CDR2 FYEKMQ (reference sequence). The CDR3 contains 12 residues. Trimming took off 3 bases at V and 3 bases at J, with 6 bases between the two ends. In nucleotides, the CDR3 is TGTGCCAGCAGCTTGACAGGCTACGAGCAGTACTTC. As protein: CASSLTGYEQYF.

CDR3 protein: CASSLMGSSTDTQYF. CDR3 nucleotide sequence: TGTGCCAGCAGCTTGATGGGCAGTAGCACAGATACGCAGTATTTT. The chain uses TRBV7-3 and TRBJ2-3; D ambiguous. The CDR3 has 15 amino acids. Per the germline V gene, CDR1 is SGHTA and CDR2 is FQGTGA. Trimming removed 3 bases from V and 0 bases from J, with 10 bases in between.